This T cell receptor beta chain was recorded in a study of blood T cell repertoires in COVID-19. Study overall: The study drew acute and convalescent COVID-19 samples from the United States, Italy and Spain. T cells, B-cell-depleted T cells, or PBMCs supplied cDNA or gDNA.

Germline V CDR1 and CDR2: SGHRS, YFSETQ. Trimming took 4 bases from V and 9 from J, leaving 17 bases between them. The CDR3 has 15 amino acids. In the original analysis: Reference gene primers were amplified, and this amplification served to estimate nucleated cell counts. Repertoires were generated with immunoSEQ multiplex PCR, while TCRdb's copy carries only in-frame clones and drops some. V, J and clone size derive from that table, while D and trimming were established from the DNA sequence. The sample lists 250,000 to 350,000 clones, approximately 90% seen once, with around 0.84% in the top ten. The TCR was taken from a man aged 25 to 45 with acute or convalescent COVID-19. The chain combines TRBV5-1 with TRBJ1-6; D is perhaps TRBD1 (6 bases). Sequenced material: peripheral blood. The DNA for the CDR3 is TGCGCCAGCAGCCTTGCCACAGGGAAGGCTTCACCCCTCCACTTT. It is translated as CASSLATGKASPLHF.